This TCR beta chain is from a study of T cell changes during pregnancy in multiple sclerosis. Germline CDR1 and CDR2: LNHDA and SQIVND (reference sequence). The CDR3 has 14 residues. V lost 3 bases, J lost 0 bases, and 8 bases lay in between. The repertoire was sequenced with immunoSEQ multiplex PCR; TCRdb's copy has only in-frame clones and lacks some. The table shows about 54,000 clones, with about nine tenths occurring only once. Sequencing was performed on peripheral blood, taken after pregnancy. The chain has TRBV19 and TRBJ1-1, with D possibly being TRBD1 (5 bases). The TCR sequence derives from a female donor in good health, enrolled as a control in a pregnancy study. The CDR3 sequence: CASSMGQMNTEAFF. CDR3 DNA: TGTGCCAGTAGTATGGGGCAGATGAACACTGAAGCTTTCTTT.